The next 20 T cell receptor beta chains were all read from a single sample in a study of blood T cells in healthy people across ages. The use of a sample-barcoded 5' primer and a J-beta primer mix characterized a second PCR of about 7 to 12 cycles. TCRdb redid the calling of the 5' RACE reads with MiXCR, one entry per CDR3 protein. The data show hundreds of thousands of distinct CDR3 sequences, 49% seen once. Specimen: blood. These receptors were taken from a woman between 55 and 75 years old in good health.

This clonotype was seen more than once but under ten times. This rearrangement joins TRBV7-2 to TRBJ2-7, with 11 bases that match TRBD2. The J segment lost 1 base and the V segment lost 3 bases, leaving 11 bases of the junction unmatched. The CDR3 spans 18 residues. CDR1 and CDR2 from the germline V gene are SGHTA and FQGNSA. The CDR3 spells CASSFLPTSGTKSYEQYF. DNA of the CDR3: TGTGCCAGCAGCTTCCTCCCGACTAGCGGGACTAAATCCTACGAGCAGTACTTC.

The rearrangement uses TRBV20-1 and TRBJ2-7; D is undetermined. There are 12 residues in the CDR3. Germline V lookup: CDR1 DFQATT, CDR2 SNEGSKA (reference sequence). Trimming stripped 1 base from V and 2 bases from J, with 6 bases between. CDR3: CSARGATYEQYF. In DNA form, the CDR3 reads TGCAGTGCTAGAGGGGCGACCTACGAGCAGTACTTC.

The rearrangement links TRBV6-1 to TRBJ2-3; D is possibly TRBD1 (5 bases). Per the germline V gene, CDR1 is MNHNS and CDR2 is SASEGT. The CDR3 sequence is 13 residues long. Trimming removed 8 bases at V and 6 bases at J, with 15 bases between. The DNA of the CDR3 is TGTGCCAGCTACGAGACAGTTCCCGATACGCAGTATTTT. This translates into CASYETVPDTQYF.

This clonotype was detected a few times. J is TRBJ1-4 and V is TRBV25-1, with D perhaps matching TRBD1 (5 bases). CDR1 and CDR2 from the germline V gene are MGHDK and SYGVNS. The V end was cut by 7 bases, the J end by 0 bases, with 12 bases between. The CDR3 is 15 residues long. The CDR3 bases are TGTGCCAGCAATCACTGGGGGGCAACTAATGAAAAACTGTTTTTT. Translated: CASNHWGATNEKLFF.

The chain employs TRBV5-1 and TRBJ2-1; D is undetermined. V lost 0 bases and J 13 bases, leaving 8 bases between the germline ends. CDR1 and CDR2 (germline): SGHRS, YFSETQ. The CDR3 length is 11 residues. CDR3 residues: CASSLERVQFF. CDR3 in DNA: TGCGCCAGCAGCTTGGAAAGAGTCCAGTTCTTC. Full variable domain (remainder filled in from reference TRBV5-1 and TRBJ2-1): KAGVTQTPRYLIKTRGQQVTLSCSPISGHRSVSWYQQTPGQGLQFLFEYFSETQRNKGNFPGRFSGRQFSNSRSEMNVSTLELGDSALYLCASSLERVQFFGPGTRLTVL.

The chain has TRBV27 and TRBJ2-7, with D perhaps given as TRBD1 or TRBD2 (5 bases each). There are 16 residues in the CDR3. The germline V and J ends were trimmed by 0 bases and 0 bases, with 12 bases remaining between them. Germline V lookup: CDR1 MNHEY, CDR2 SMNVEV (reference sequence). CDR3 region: CASSLSVVGASYEQYF. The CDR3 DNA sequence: TGTGCCAGCAGTTTATCCGTGGTCGGGGCCTCCTACGAGCAGTACTTC.

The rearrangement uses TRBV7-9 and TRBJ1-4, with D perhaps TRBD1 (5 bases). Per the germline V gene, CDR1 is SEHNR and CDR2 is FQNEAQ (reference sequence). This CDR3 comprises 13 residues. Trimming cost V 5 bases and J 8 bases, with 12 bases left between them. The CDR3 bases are TGTGCCAGCAGCGTCACTAGGGGAGAAAAACTGTTTTTT. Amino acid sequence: CASSVTRGEKLFF.

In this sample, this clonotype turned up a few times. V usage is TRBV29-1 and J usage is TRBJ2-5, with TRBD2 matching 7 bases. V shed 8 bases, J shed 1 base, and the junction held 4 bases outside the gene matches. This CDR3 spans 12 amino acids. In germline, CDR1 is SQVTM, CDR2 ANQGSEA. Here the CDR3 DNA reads TGCAGCTTTACGGGGGGCCAAGAGACCCAGTACTTC. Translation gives CSFTGGQETQYF. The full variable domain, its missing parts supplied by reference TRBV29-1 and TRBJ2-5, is SAVISQKPSRDICQRGTSLTIQCQVDSQVTMMFWYRQQPGQSLTLIATANQGSEATYESGFVIDKFPISRPNLTFSTLTVSNMSPEDSSIYLCSFTGGQETQYFGPGTRLLVL.

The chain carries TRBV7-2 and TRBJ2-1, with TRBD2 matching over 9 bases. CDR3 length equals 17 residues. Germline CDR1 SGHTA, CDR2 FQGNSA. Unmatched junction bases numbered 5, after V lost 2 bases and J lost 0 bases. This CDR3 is CASSLLAGSSSYNEQFF. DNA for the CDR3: TGTGCCAGCAGCTTACTAGCGGGATCGAGCTCCTACAATGAGCAGTTCTTC.

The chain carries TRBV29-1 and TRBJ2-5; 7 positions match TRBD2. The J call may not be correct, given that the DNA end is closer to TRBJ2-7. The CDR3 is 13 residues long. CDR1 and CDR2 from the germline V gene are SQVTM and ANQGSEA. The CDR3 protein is CSVVGGDEYEQYF. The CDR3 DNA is TGCAGCGTTGTGGGAGGGGATGAATACGAGCAGTACTTC.

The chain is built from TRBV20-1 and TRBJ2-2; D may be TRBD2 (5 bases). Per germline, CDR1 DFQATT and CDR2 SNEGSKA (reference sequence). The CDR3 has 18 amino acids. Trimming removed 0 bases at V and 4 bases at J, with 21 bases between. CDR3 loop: CSARDRARRAWGTGELFF. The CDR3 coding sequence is TGCAGTGCTAGAGATCGCGCGAGGCGGGCCTGGGGCACCGGGGAGCTGTTTTTT.

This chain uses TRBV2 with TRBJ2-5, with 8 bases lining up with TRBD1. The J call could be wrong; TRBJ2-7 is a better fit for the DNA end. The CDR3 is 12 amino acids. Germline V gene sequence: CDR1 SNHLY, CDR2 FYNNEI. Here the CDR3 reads CASLQGAGEQYF. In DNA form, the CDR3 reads TGTGCCAGCCTCCAGGGGGCTGGCGAGCAGTACTTC.

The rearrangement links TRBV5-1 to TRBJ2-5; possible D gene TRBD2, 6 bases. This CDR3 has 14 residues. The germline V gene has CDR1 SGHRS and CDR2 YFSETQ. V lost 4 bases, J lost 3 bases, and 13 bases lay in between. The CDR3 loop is CASSLGSFEETQYF. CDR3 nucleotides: TGCGCCAGCAGCCTCGGGAGTTTCGAAGAGACCCAGTACTTC.

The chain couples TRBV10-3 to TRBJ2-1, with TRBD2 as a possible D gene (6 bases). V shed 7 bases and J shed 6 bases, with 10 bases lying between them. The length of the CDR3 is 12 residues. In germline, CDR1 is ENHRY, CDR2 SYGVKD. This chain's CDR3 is CAITGSGNEQFF. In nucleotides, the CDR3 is TGTGCCATCACCGGGAGCGGCAATGAGCAGTTCTTC.

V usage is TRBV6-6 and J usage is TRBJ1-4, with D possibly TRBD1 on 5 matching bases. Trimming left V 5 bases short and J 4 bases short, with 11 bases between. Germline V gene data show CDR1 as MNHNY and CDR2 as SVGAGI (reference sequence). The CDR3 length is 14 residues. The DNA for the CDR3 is TGTGCCAGCAGTCCCCGGGACCTTAATGAAAAACTGTTTTTT. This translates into CASSPRDLNEKLFF.

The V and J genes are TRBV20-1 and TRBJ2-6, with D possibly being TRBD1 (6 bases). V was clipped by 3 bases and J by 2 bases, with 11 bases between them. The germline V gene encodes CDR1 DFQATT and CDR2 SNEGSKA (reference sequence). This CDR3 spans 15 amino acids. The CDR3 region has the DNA TGCAGTGCTAGGAAGGGGGTGGCTGGGGCCAACGTCCTGACTTTC. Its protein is CSARKGVAGANVLTF.

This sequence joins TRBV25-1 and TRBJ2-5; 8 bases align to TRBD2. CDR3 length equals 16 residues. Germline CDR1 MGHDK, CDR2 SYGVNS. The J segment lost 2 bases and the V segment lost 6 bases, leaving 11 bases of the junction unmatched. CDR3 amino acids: CASSGLTSALQETQYF. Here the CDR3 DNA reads TGTGCCAGCAGCGGATTGACTAGCGCCCTGCAAGAGACCCAGTACTTC.

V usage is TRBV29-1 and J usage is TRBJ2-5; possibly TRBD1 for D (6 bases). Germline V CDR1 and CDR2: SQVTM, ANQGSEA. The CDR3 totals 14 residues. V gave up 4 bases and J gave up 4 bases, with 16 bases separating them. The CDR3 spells CSVVSRGGRETQYF. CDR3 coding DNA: TGCAGCGTTGTTTCCAGGGGTGGTCGAGAGACCCAGTACTTC.

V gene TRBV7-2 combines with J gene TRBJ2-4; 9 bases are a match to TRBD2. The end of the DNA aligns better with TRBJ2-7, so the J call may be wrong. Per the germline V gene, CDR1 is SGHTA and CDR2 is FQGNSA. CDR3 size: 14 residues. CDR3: CASSLGLAFYEQYF. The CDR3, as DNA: TGTGCCAGCAGCCTGGGACTAGCCTTCTACGAGCAGTACTTC.

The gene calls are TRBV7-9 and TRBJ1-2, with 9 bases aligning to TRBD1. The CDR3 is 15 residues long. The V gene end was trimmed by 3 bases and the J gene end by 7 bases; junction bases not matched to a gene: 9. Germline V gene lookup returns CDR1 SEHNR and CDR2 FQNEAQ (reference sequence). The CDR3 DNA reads TGTGCCAGCAGCTTTACGGGACAGGGCGGATCTGGCTACACCTTC. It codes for CASSFTGQGGSGYTF. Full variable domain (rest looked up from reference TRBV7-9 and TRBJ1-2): DTGVSQNPRHKITKRGQNVTFRCDPISEHNRLYWYRQTLGQGPEFLTYFQNEAQLEKSRLLSDRFSAERPKGSFSTLEIQRTEQGDSAMYLCASSFTGQGGSGYTFGSGTRLTVV.